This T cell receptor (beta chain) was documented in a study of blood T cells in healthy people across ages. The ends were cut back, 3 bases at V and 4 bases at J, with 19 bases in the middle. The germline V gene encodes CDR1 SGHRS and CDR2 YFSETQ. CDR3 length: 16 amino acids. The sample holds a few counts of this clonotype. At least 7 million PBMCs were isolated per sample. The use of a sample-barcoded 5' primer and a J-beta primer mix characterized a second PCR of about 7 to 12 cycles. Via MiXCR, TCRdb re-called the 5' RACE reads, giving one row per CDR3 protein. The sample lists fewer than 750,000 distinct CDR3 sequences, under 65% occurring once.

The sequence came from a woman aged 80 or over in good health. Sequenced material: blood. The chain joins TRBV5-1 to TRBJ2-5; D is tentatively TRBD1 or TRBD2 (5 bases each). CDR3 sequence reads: CASSSSPGPQSETQYF. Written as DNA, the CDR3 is TGCGCCAGCAGCTCATCTCCGGGGCCCCAGTCAGAGACCCAGTACTTC.